Below, one TCR beta chain is given with its context. Its antigen is still unknown. The V gene's germline CDR1 is MGHRA and CDR2 YSYEKL. V gave up 1 base and J gave up 4 bases; unmatched junction bases: 7. The CDR3 totals 16 residues. The data originate from a study of T cell responses to AZD1222 COVID-19 vaccine. Study-wide results and caveats: Females outnumbered males among donors, who were mostly white British; clonal diversity was possibly underestimated.

Second doses were pooled across both intervals (about 4 or about 12 weeks). Assay: immunoSEQ multiplex PCR; the TCRdb copy retains only in-frame clones and omits some. This sample yields about 160,000 clones, of which 88% are seen a single time; roughly 4% belongs to the top ten. The sequencing here drew on peripheral blood, taken 28 days after the second AZD1222 dose. The chain carries TRBV4-1 and TRBJ1-1, with 9 bases aligning to TRBD1. The receptor was derived from an adult who received the AZD1222 COVID-19 vaccine. CDR3 DNA sequence: TGCGCCAGCAGCCAAGCGAGGGACAGGGATCTCACTGAAGCTTTCTTT. Its protein is CASSQARDRDLTEAFF.